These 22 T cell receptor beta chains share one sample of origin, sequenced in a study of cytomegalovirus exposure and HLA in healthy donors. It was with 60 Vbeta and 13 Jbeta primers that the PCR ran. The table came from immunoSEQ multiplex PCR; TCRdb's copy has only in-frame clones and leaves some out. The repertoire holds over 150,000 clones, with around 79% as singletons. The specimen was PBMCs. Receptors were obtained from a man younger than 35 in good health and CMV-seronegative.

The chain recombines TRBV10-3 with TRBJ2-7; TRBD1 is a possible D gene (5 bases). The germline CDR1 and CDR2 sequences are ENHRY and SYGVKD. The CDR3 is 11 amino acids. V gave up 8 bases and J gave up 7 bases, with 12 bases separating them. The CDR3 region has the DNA TGTGCCATCGGGGCAGGGAATGAGCAGTACTTC. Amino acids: CAIGAGNEQYF.

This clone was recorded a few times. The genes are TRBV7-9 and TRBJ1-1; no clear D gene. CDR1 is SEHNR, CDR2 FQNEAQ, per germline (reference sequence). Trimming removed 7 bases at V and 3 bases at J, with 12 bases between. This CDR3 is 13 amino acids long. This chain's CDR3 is CASIGPEDTEAFF. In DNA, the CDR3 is TGTGCCAGCATAGGGCCGGAGGACACTGAAGCTTTCTTT.

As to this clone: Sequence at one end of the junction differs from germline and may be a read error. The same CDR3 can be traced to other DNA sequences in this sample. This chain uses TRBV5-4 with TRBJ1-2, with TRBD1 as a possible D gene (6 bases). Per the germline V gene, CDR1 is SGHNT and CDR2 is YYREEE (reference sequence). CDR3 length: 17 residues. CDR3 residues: CASSLDGGALGLYGYTF. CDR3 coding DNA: TGTGCTAGCAGCTTGGATGGGGGGGCGCTGGGATTATATGGCTACACCTTC.

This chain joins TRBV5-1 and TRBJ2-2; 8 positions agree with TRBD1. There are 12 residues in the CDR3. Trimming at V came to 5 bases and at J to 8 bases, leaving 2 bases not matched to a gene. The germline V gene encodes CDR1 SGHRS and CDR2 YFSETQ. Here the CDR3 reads CASRQGVGELFF. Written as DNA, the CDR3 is TGCGCCAGCAGACAGGGGGTTGGGGAGCTGTTTTTT.

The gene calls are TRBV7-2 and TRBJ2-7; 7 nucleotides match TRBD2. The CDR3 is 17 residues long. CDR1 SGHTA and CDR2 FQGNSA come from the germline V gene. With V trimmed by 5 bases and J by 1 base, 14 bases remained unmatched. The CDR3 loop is CASSESGMLGGSYEQYF. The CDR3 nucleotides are TGTGCCAGCAGCGAATCCGGGATGCTGGGAGGGTCCTACGAGCAGTACTTC.

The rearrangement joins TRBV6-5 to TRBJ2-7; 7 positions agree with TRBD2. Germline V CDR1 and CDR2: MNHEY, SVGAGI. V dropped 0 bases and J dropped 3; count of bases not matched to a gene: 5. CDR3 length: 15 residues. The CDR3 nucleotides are TGTGCCAGCAGTTACTCGAAGGCTAGCGGCTACGAGCAGTACTTC. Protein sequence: CASSYSKASGYEQYF.

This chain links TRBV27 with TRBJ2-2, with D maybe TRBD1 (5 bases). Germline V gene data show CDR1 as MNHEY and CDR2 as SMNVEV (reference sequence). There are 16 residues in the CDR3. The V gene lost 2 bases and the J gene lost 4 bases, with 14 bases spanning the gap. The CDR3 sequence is CASSLIGARGTGELFF. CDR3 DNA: TGTGCCAGCAGTTTAATAGGGGCTAGAGGCACCGGGGAGCTGTTTTTT.

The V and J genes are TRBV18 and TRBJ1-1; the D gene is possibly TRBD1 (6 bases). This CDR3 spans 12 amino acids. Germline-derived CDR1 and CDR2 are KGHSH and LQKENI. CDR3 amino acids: CGTGIKATEAFF. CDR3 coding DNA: TGTGGAACAGGGATTAAGGCCACTGAAGCTTTCTTT.

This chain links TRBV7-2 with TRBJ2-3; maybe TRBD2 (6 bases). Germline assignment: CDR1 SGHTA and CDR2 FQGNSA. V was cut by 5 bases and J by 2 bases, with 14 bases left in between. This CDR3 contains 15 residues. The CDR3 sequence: CASSRGGGNTDTQYF. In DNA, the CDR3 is TGTGCCAGCAGCCGGGGTGGCGGGAACACAGATACGCAGTATTTT.

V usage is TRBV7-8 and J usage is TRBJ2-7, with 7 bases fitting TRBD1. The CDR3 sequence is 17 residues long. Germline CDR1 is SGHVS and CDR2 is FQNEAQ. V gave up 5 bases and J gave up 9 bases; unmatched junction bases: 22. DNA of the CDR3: TGTGCCAGCAGCCCCCGGACAGGCGCTTTCACTGGGGAAGGGCAGTACTTC. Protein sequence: CASSPRTGAFTGEGQYF.

Here the CDR3 DNA reads TGTGCCAGCCGACAGGGTCATTCTGGAAACACCATATATTTT. Translated, it gives CASRQGHSGNTIYF. This chain connects TRBV27 to TRBJ1-3, with 7 positions matching TRBD1. After removal of 8 bases from V and 1 base from J, the junction contained 5 bases not matched to a gene. Germline V gives CDR1 MNHEY, CDR2 SMNVEV (reference sequence). The CDR3 totals 14 residues.

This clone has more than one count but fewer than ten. In nucleotides, the CDR3 is TGTGCCAGCAGCTTAGCGGGGGGGCCACTCTCTGGAAACACCATATATTTT. It is translated as CASSLAGGPLSGNTIYF. The chain recombines TRBV7-2 with TRBJ1-3; tentative D call: TRBD1 (6 bases). The CDR3 has 17 amino acids. Between the trimmed V and J ends, which lost 0 bases and 0 bases, there was a span of 12 bases. Per the germline V gene, CDR1 is SGHTA and CDR2 is FQGNSA.

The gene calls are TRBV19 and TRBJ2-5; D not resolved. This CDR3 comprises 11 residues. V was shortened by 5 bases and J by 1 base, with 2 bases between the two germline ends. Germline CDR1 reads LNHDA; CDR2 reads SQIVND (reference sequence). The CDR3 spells CASSLQETQYF. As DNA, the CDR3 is TGTGCCAGTAGTCTCCAAGAGACCCAGTACTTC.

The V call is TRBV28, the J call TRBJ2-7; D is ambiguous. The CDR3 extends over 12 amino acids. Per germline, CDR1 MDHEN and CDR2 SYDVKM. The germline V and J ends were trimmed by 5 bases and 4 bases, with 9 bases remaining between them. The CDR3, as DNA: TGTGCCAGCAGTCGACAAAATTACGAGCAGTACTTC. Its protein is CASSRQNYEQYF.

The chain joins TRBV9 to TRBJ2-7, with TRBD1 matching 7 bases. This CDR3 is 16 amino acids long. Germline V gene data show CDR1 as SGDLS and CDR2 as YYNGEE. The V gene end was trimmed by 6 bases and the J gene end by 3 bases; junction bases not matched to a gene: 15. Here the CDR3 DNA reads TGTGCCAGCACCCCCAAGGGGGCAGGGGAGTTCTACGAGCAGTACTTC. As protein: CASTPKGAGEFYEQYF.

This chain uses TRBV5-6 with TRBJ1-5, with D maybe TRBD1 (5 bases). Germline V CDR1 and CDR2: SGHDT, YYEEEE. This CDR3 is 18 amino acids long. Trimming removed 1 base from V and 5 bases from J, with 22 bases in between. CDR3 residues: CASSLSDGWLTADQPQHF. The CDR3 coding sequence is TGTGCCAGCAGCTTGTCGGACGGTTGGTTGACAGCCGATCAGCCCCAGCATTTT. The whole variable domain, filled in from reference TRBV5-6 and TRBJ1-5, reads DAGVTQSPTHLIKTRGQQVTLRCSPKSGHDTVSWYQQALGQGPQFIFQYYEEEERQRGNFPDRFSGHQFPNYSSELNVNALLLGDSALYLCASSLSDGWLTADQPQHFGDGTRLSIL.

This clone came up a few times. The CDR3 DNA is TGTGCCAGCAGCTTAGTCTCGGGAGGGCAGGTCGAGCAGTACTTC. Translated: CASSLVSGGQVEQYF. V is TRBV7-2 and J is TRBJ2-7, with 8 bases matching TRBD2. The V segment lost 1 base and the J segment 6 bases; nucleotides outside the gene matches: 8. Germline V gene lookup returns CDR1 SGHTA and CDR2 FQGNSA. The CDR3 runs to 15 residues.

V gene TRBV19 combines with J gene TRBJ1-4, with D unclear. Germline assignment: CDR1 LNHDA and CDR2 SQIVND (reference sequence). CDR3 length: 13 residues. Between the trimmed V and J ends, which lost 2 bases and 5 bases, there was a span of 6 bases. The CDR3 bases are TGTGCCAGTAGTATACCCCCGAATGAAAAACTGTTTTTT. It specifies CASSIPPNEKLFF.

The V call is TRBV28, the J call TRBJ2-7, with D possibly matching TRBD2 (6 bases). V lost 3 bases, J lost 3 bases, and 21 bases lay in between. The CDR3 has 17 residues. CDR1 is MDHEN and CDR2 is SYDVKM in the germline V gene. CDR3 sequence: CASSFLILGGGFYEQYF. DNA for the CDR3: TGTGCCAGCAGTTTTTTAATTCTCGGGGGAGGCTTCTACGAGCAGTACTTC. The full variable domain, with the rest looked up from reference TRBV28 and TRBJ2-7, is DVKVTQSSRYLVKRTGEKVFLECVQDMDHENMFWYRQDPGLGLRLIYFSYDVKMKEKGDIPEGYSVSREKKERFSLILESASTNQTSMYLCASSFLILGGGFYEQYFGPGTRLTVT.

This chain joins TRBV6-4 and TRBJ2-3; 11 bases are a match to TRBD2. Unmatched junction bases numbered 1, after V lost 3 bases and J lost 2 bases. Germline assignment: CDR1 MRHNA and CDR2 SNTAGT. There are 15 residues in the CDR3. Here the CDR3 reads CASSETSGTTDTQYF. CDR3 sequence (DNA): TGTGCCAGCAGTGAGACTAGCGGGACCACAGATACGCAGTATTTT.

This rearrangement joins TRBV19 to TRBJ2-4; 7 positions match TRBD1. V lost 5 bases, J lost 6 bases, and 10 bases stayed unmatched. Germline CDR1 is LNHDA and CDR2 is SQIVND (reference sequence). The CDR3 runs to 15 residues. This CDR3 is CASSGSPGTANIQYF. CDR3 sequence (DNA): TGTGCCAGTAGTGGGTCACCCGGGACAGCAAACATTCAGTACTTC.

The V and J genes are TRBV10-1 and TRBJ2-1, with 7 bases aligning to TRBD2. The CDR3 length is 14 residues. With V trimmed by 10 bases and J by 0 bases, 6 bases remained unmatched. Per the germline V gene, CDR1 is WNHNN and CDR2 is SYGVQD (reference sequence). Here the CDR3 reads CATSSGSSYNEQFF. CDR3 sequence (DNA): TGCGCCACCTCTAGCGGTAGCTCCTACAATGAGCAGTTCTTC.